This TCR beta chain was documented in a study of cytomegalovirus exposure and HLA in healthy donors. Whole-study results and caveats: A later analysis revealed that TCR association rates differed between HLA loci, peaking at DRB1 and bottoming out at HLA-C.

As for this clone: The antigen remains undetermined.

The PCR employed 60 Vbeta primers together with 13 Jbeta primers. TCRdb keeps only in-frame clones here, not all; method: immunoSEQ multiplex PCR. The sample lists roughly 170,000 clones, around 82% occurring once. The clonotype comes from a man aged 25 to 45 in good health and CMV-seronegative. The sequencing sample was made of PBMCs.

The CDR3 bases are TGTGCCACTGCCACTAGCGGGAGCACAGATACGCAGTATTTT. Amino acid sequence: CATATSGSTDTQYF. The J gene is TRBJ2-3, the V gene TRBV19; 9 bases line up with TRBD2. Looked up from germline, CDR1 is LNHDA and CDR2 is SQIVND (reference sequence). Trimming took 10 bases from V and 0 from J; bases not matched to a gene: 5. This CDR3 has 14 residues.